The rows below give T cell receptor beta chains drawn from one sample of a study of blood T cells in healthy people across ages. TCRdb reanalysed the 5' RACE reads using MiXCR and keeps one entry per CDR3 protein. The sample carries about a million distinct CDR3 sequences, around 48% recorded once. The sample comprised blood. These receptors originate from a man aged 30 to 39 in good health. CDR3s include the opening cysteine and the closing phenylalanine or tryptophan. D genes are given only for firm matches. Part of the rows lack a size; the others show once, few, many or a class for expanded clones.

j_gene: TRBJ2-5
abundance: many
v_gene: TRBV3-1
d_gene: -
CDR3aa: CASGSGLIQETQYF
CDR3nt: TGTGCCAGCGGCTCGGGATTAATACAAGAGACCCAGTACTTC

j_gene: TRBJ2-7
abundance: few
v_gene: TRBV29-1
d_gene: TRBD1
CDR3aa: CSVVRDSHEQYF
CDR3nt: TGCAGCGTTGTCCGGGACAGCCACGAGCAGTACTTC

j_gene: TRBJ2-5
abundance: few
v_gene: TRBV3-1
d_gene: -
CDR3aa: CASSQVGAQETQYF
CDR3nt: TGTGCCAGCAGCCAAGTTGGGGCGCAAGAGACCCAGTACTTC

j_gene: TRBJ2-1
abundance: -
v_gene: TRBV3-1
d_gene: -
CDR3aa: CASSQDRPGGTSEQFF
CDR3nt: TGTGCCAGCAGCCAAGATCGGCCAGGGGGGACCAGTGAGCAGTTCTTC

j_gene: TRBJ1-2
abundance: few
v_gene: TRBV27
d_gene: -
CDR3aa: CASSSRGGDYGYTF
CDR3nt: TGTGCCAGCAGTTCCAGGGGAGGGGACTATGGCTACACCTTC

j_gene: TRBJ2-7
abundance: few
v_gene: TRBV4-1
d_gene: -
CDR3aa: CASSQMGTVYEQYF
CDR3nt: TGCGCCAGCAGCCAAATGGGAACAGTCTACGAGCAGTACTTC

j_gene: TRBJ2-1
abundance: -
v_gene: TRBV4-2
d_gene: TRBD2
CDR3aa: CASSQPSGGDDNEQFF
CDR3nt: TGTGCCAGCAGCCAGCCATCCGGGGGGGATGACAATGAGCAGTTCTTC

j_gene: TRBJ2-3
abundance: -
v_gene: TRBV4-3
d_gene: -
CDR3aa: CASSPGGQATDTQYF
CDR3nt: TGCGCCAGCAGCCCGGGTGGTCAGGCCACAGATACGCAGTATTTT

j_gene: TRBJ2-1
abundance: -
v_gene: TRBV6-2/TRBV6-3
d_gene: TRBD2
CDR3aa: CASSFLPGGGPSSYNEQFF
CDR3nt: TGTGCCAGCAGTTTCCTTCCGGGCGGGGGGCCGAGCTCCTACAATGAGCAGTTCTTC

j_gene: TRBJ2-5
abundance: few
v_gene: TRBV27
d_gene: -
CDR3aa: CASSRSGRGQETQYF
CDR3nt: TGTGCCAGCAGTCGAAGCGGACGGGGTCAAGAGACCCAGTACTTC

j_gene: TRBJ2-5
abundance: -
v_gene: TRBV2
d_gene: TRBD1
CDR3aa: CASSDHRGYQETQYF
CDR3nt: TGTGCCAGCAGTGATCACAGGGGGTACCAAGAGACCCAGTACTTC

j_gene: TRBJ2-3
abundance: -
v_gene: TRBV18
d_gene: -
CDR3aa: CASSPPGSQSTTDTQYF
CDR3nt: TGTGCCAGCTCACCCCCCGGGTCCCAGTCCACAACAGATACGCAGTATTTT

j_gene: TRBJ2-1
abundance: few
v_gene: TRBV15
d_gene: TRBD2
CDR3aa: CATSRLTSGGANEQFF
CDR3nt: TGTGCCACCAGCAGATTGACTAGCGGGGGGGCGAATGAGCAGTTCTTC

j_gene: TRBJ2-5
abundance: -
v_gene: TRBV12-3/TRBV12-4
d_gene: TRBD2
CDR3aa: CASSPSLGGAETQYF
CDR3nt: TGTGCCAGCAGTCCCTCCCTCGGGGGGGCAGAGACCCAGTACTTC

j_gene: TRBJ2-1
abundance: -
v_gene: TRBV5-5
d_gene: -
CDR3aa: CASSPPLSSYNEQFF
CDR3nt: TGTGCCAGCAGTCCTCCCCTGAGCTCCTACAATGAGCAGTTCTTC

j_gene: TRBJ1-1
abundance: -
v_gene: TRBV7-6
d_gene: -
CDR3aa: CASSLIGENTEAFF
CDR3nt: TGTGCCAGCAGCTTAATAGGGGAGAACACTGAAGCTTTCTTT

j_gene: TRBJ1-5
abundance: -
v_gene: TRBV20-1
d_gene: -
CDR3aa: CSAREGLLNQPQHF
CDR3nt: TGCAGTGCTAGGGAGGGACTGCTAAATCAGCCCCAGCATTTT

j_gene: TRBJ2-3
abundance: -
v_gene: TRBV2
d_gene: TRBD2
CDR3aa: CASSLPMTSGGDTQYF
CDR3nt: TGTGCCAGCAGCCTCCCGATGACTAGCGGAGGGGATACGCAATATTTT

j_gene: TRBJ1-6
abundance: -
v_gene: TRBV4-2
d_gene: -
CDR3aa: CASSQATSSYNSPLHF
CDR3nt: TGTGCCAGCAGCCAAGCAACGAGCTCCTATAATTCACCCCTCCACTTT

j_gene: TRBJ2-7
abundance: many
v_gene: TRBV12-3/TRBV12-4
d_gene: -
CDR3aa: CASSEQGYEQYF
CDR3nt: TGTGCCAGCAGCGAACAGGGCTACGAGCAGTACTTC

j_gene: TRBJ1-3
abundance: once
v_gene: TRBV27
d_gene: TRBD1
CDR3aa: CASSGQGRNTIYF
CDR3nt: TGTGCCAGCAGTGGACAGGGGAGAAACACCATATATTTT

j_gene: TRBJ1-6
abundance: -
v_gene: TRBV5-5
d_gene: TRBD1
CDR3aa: CASSLDQGVNSPLHF
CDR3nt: TGTGCCAGCAGCTTGGACCAGGGGGTGAATTCACCCCTCCACTTT

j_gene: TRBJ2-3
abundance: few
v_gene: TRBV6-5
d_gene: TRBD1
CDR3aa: CASSYGTGGADTQYF
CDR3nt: TGTGCCAGCAGTTACGGGACAGGGGGCGCAGATACGCAGTATTTT

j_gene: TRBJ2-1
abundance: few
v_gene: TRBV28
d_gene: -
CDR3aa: CASSPRDTELHNEQFF
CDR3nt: TGTGCCAGCAGTCCCCGTGACACCGAACTCCACAATGAGCAGTTCTTC

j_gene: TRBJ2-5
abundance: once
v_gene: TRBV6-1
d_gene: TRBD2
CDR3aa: CASLLAGTGETQYF
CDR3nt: TGTGCCTCCCTTCTAGCGGGAACGGGCGAGACCCAGTACTTC

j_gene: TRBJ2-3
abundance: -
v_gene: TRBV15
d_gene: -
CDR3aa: CATSRDQTGQTQYF
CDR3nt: TGTGCCACCAGCCGAGATCAGACAGGTCAAACGCAGTATTTT

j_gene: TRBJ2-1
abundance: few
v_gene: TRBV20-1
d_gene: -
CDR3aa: CSAYDLEQFF
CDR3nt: TGCAGTGCCTACGATTTGGAGCAGTTCTTC

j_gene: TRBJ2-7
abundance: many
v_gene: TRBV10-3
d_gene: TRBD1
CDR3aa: CAINPTGGHEQYF
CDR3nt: TGTGCCATCAACCCGACAGGGGGCCACGAGCAGTACTTC

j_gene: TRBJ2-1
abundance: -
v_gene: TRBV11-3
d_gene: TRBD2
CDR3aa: CASSLVPSGGGEQFF
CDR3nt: TGTGCCAGCAGCTTAGTTCCTAGCGGGGGGGGTGAGCAGTTCTTC

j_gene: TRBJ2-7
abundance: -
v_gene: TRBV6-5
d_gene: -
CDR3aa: CASGLESTYEQYF
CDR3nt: TGTGCCAGCGGCCTAGAATCAACCTACGAGCAGTACTTC

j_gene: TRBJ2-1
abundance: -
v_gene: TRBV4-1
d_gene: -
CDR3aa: CAGSQPPNEQFF
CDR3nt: TGCGCCGGCAGCCAACCGCCGAATGAGCAGTTCTTC

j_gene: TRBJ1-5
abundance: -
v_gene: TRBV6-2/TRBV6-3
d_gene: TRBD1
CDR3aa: CASSYAAGQRFNQPQHF
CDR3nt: TGTGCCAGCAGTTACGCCGCGGGACAGCGATTTAATCAGCCCCAGCATTTT

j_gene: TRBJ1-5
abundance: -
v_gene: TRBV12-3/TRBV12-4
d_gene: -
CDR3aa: CASSRSTGNQPQHF
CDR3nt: TGTGCCAGCAGTCGATCGACAGGTAATCAGCCCCAGCATTTT

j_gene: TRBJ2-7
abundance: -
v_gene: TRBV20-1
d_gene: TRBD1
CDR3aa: CSAREGAGGRYEQYF
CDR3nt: TGCAGTGCTAGAGAGGGGGCAGGGGGTCGGTACGAGCAGTACTTC

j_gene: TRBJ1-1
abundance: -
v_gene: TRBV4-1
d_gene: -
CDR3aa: CASSQDARWNTEAFF
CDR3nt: TGCGCCAGCAGCCAAGATGCCAGGTGGAACACTGAAGCTTTCTTT

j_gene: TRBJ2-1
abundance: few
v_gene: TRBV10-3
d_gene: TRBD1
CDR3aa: CAISAGTATIEQFF
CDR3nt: TGTGCCATCAGCGCCGGGACAGCTACAATAGAGCAGTTCTTC

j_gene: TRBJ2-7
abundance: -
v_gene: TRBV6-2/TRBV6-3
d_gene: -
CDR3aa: CASHRDTLFYEQYF
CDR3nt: TGTGCCAGCCACCGGGACACCCTCTTTTACGAGCAGTACTTC

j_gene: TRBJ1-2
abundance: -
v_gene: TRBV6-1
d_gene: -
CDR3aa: CASSEVGVYGYTF
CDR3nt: TGTGCCAGCAGTGAAGTAGGGGTCTATGGCTACACCTTC

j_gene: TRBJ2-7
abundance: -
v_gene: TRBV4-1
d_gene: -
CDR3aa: CASRGQGGDEQYF
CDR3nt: TGCGCCAGCAGGGGACAAGGGGGGGATGAGCAGTACTTC

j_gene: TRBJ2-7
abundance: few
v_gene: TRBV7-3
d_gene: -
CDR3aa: CASSFLPGREQYF
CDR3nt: TGTGCCAGCAGCTTCCTACCAGGGCGCGAGCAGTACTTC

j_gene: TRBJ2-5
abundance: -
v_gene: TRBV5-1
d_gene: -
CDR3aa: CASSVYQETQYF
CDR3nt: TGCGCCAGCAGCGTCTACCAAGAGACCCAGTACTTC

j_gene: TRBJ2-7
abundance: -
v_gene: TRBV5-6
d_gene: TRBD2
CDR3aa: CASSKLSGGAYEQYF
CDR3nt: TGTGCCAGCAGCAAACTTAGCGGGGGTGCCTACGAGCAGTACTTC

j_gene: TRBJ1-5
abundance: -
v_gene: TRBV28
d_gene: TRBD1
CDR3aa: CASSWDRASNQPQHF
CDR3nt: TGTGCCAGCAGCTGGGACAGAGCTAGCAATCAGCCCCAGCATTTT

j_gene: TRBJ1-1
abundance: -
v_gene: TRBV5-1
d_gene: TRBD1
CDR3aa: CASSPKGQGGSEAFF
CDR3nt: TGCGCCAGCAGCCCGAAAGGACAGGGAGGGTCTGAAGCTTTCTTT

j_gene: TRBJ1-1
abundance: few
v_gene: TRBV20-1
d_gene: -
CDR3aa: CSASKDTEAFF
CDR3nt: TGCAGTGCTAGTAAAGACACTGAAGCTTTCTTT

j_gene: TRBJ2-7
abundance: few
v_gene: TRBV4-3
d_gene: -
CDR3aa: CASSRGSGGVYEQYF
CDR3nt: TGCGCCAGCAGCCGAGGTAGCGGAGGGGTCTACGAGCAGTACTTC

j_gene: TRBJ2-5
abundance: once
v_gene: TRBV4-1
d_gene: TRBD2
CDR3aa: CASRLWGGQETQYF
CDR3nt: TGCGCCAGCAGGCTATGGGGGGGGCAAGAGACCCAGTACTTC

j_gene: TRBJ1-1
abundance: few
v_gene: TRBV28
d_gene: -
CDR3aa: CASSLRIMNTEAFF
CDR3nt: TGTGCCAGCAGTTTAAGGATCATGAACACTGAAGCTTTCTTT

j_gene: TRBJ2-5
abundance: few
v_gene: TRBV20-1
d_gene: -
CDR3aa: CSARDRGLRETQYF
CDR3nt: TGCAGTGCTAGAGATCGGGGGTTGAGAGAGACCCAGTACTTC

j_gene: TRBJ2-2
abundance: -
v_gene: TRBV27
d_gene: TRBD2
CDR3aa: CASSKGLAGLSGELFF
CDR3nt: TGTGCCAGCAGTAAGGGACTAGCGGGGCTTTCCGGGGAGCTGTTTTTT

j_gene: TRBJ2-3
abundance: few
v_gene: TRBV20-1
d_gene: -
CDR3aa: CSASDTGGTDTQYF
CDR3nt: TGCAGTGCTTCAGACACGGGCGGCACAGATACGCAGTATTTT

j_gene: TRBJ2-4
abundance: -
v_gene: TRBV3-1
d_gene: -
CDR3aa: CASSIGTKWRNKGQYF
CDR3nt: TGTGCCAGCAGCATTGGGACAAAGTGGAGGAACAAGGGGCAGTACTTC

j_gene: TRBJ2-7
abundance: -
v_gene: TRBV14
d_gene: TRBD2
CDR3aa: CASSQTSVGEQYF
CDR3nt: TGTGCCAGCAGCCAAACTAGCGTCGGTGAGCAGTACTTC